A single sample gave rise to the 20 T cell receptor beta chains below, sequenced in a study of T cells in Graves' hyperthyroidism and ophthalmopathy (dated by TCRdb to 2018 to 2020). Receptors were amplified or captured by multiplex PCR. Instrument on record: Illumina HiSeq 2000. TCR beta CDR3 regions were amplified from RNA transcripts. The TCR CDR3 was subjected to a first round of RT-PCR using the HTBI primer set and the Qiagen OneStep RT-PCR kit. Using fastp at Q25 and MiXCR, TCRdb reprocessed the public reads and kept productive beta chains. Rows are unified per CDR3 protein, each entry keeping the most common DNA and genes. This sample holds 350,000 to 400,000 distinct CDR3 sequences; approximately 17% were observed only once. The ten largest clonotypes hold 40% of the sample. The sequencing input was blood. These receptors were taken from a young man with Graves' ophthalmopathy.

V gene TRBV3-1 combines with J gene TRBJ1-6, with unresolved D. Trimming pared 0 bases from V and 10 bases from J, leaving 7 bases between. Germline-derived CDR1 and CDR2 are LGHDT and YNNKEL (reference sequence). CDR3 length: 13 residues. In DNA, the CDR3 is TGTGCCAGCAGCCAAGATGTACAATCACCCCTCCACTTT. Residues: CASSQDVQSPLHF.

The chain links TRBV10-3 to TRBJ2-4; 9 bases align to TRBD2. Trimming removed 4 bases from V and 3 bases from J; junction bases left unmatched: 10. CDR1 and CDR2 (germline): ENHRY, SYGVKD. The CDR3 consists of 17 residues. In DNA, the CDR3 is TGTGCCATCAGTGCAACAGTAGCGGGGGCTGGCAAAAACATTCAGTACTTC. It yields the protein CAISATVAGAGKNIQYF.

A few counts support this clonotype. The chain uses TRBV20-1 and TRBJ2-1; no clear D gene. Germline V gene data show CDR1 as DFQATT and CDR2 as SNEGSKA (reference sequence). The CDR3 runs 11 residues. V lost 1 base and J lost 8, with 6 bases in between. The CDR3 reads CSARAGYEQFF. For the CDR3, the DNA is TGCAGTGCTAGAGCGGGCTATGAGCAGTTCTTC.

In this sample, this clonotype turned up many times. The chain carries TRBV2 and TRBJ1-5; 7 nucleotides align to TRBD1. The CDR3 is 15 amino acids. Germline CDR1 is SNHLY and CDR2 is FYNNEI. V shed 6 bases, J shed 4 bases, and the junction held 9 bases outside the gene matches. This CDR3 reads CASSLDRDLNQPQHF. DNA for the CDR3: TGTGCCAGCAGCCTCGACAGGGATCTAAATCAGCCCCAGCATTTT.

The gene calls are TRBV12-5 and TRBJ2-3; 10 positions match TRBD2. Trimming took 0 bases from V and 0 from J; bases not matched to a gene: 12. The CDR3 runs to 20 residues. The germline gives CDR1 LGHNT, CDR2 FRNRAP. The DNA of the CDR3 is TGTGCTAGTGGTTTGGTTATCCTTACTAGCGGGATTTATAGCACAGATACGCAGTATTTT. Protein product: CASGLVILTSGIYSTDTQYF.

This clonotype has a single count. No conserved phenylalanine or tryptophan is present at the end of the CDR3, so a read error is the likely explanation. The CDR3 is CASSMGQGNGYTL. The CDR3 bases are TGTGCCAGTAGTATGGGACAGGGGAATGGCTACACCCTC. V gene TRBV19 combines with J gene TRBJ1-2; the match to TRBD1 covers 10 bases. The V segment lost 3 bases and the J segment 6 bases; nucleotides outside the gene matches: 1. CDR3 length: 13 amino acids. CDR1 LNHDA and CDR2 SQIVND come from the germline V gene (reference sequence).

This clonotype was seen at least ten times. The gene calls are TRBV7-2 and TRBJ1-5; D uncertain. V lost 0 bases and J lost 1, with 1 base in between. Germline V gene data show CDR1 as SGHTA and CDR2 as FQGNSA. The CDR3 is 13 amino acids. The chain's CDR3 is CASSLASNQPQHF. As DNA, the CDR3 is TGTGCCAGCAGCTTAGCCAGCAATCAGCCCCAGCATTTT.

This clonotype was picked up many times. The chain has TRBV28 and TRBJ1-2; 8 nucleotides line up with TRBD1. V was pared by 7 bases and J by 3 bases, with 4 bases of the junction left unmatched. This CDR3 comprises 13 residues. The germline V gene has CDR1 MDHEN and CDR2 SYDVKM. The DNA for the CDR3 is TGTGCCAGCACCGGGGACAGGTACTATGGCTACACCTTC. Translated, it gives CASTGDRYYGYTF.

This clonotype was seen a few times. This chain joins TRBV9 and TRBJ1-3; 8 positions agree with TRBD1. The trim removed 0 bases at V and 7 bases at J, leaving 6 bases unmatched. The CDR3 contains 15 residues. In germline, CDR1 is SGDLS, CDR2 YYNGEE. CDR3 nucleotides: TGTGCCAGCAGCGTAGCCTCAGGGGGCGCGAACACCATATATTTT. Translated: CASSVASGGANTIYF.

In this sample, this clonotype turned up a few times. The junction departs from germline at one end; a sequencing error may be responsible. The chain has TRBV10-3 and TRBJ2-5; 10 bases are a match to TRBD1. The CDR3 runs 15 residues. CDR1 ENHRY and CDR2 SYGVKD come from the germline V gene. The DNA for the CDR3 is TGTGCCACCAGTCGGGACAGGGGCCCCCAAGAGACCCAGTACTTC. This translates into CATSRDRGPQETQYF.

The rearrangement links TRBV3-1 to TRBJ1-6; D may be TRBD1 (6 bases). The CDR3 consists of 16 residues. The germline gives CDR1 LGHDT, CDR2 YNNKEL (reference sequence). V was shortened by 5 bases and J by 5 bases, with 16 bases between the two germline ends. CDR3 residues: CASSVGGPGDNSPLHF. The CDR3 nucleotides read TGTGCCAGCAGCGTAGGGGGTCCCGGGGATAATTCACCCCTCCACTTT.

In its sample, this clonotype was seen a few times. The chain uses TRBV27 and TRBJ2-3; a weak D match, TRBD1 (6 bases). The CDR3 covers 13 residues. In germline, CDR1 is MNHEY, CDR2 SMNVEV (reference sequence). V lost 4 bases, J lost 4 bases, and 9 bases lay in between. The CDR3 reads CASSYRVADTQYF. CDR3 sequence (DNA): TGTGCCAGCAGTTACAGGGTCGCAGATACGCAGTATTTT.

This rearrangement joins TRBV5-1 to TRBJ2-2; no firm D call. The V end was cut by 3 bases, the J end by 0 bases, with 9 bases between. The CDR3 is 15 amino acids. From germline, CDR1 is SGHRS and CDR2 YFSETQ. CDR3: CASSWERANTGELFF. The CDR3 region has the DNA TGCGCCAGCAGCTGGGAAAGGGCGAACACCGGGGAGCTGTTTTTT.

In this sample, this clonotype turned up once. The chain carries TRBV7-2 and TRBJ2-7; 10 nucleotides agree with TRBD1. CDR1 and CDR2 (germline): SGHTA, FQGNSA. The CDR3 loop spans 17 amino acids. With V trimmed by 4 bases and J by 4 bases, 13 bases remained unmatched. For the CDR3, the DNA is TGTGCCAGCAGCTACCGGGTGATGACAGGGGGCACGTACGAGCAGTACTTC. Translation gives CASSYRVMTGGTYEQYF. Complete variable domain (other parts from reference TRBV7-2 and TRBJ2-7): GAGVSQSPSNKVTEKGKDVELRCDPISGHTALYWYRQSLGQGLEFLIYFQGNSAPDKSGLPSDRFSAERTGGSVSTLTIQRTQQEDSAVYLCASSYRVMTGGTYEQYFGPGTRLTVT.

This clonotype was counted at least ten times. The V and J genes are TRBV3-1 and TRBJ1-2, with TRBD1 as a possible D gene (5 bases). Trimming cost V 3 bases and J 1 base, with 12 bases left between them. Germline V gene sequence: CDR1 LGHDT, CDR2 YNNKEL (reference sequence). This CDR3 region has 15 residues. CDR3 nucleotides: TGTGCCAGCAGCCACACTCCGACAGATAACTATGGCTACACCTTC. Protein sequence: CASSHTPTDNYGYTF.

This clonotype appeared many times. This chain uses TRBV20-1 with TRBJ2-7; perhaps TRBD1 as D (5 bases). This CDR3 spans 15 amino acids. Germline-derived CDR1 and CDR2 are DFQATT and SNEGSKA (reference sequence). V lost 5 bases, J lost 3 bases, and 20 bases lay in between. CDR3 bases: TGCAGTGCTTACGACAGTACCCCTTCGAGCTACGAGCAGTACTTC. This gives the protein CSAYDSTPSSYEQYF.

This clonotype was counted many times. The CDR3 DNA sequence: TGTGCCAGCAGCTTAGACGGGAACTACAATGAGCAGTTCTTC. Its translation: CASSLDGNYNEQFF. The J gene is TRBJ2-1, the V gene TRBV7-2, with D perhaps matching TRBD2 (5 bases). The CDR3 runs to 14 residues. Germline CDR1 SGHTA, CDR2 FQGNSA. The V end was cut by 1 base, the J end by 3 bases, with 7 bases between.

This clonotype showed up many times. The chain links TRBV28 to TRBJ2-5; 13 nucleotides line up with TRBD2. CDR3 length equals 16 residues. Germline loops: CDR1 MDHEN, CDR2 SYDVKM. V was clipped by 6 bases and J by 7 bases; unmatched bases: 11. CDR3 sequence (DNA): TGTGCCAGCAGCTCTCCGGGACTAGCGGGGACTCGGACCCAGTACTTC. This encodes CASSSPGLAGTRTQYF.

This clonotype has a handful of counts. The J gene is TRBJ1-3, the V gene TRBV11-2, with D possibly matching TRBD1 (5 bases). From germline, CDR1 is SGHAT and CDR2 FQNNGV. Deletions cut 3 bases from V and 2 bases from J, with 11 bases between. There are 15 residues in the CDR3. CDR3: CASSFGGGPGNTIYF. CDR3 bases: TGTGCCAGCAGCTTTGGGGGAGGGCCTGGAAACACCATATATTTT.

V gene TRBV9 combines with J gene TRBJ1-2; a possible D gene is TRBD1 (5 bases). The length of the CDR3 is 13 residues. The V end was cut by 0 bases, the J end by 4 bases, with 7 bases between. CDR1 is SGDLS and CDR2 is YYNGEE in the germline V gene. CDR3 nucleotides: TGTGCCAGCAGCGTAGGAGACAGCTATGGCTACACCTTC. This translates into CASSVGDSYGYTF.